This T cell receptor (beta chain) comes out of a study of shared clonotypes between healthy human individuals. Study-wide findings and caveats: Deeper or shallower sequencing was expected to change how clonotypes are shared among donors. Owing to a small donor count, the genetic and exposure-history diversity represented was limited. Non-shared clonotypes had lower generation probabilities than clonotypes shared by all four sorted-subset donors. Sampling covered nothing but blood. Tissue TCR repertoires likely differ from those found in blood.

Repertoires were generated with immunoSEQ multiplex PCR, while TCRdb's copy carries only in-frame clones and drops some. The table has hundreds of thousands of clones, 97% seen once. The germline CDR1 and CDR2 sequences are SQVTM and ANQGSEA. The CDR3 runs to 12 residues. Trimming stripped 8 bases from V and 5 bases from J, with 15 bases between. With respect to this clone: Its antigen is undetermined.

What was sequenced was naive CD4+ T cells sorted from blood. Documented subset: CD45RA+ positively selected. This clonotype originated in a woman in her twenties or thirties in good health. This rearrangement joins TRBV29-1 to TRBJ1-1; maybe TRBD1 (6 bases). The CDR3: CSSNRVATEAFF. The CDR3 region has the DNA TGCAGCTCCAACAGGGTTGCAACTGAAGCTTTCTTT.